Below, one T cell receptor (beta chain) is given with its context. The antigen is unknown. TCRdb's copy holds only in-frame clones and misses some; the assay was immunoSEQ multiplex PCR. The data show some 68,000 clones, over 95% seen once. In germline, CDR1 is SGDLS, CDR2 YYNGEE. This CDR3 has 12 residues. After removal of 6 bases from V and 8 bases from J, the junction contained 1 base not matched to a gene. The data belong to a study of cytomegalovirus exposure and HLA in healthy donors. The study, taken as a whole, reports: While the bulk of TCR sequences proved rare, some public TCRs turned up in many donors. The listing of 150 to 200 TCR beta chains classed them as cytomegalovirus-associated.

The specimen was PBMCs. The chain uses TRBV9 and TRBJ2-2, with TRBD2 matching 10 bases. The sequence derives from a man in his late teens or twenties in good health and CMV-seronegative. The CDR3 coding sequence is TGTGCCAGCACTAGCGGGAGTGGGGAGCTGTTTTTT. This sequence encodes CASTSGSGELFF.